These T cell receptor beta chains were read from a single sample in a study of shared clonotypes between healthy human individuals. Generated by immunoSEQ multiplex PCR, the TCRdb table keeps only in-frame clones and is missing some. This sample carries fewer than 850,000 clones, about three quarters of them seen once, and the ten largest clones take about 1.7%. Sequencing used memory CD4+ T cells sorted from blood. The receptors were sampled from a woman between 25 and 40 years old in good health. Both conserved end residues are part of each CDR3. D genes are given only for firm matches. Only part of the rows carry a size: once, few, many, or a class if the clone is expanded.

clone size,CDR3 length,D gene,V gene,J gene,CDR3 DNA,CDR3 protein
many,16,-,TRBV6-5,TRBJ2-3,TGTGCCAGCAGTTACTCGAGCGGTAGCGGCACAGATACGCAGTATTTT,CASSYSSGSGTDTQYF
-,12,-,TRBV7-9,TRBJ1-5,TGTGCCAGCAGCGCGGGGGATCAGCCCCAGCATTTT,CASSAGDQPQHF
-,16,-,TRBV6-6,TRBJ2-5,TGTGCCAGCAGTTACCCCCGCGGGGCCAGCATGGAGACCCAGTACTTC,CASSYPRGASMETQYF
few,16,TRBD1,TRBV10-3,TRBJ1-2,TGTGCCATCAGTGATCCGAACAGGGGGCAGAACTATGGCTACACCTTC,CAISDPNRGQNYGYTF
-,14,TRBD2,TRBV11-2,TRBJ2-6,TGTGCCAGCGGGAGGGCGTCTGGGGCCAACGTCCTGACTTTC,CASGRASGANVLTF
-,14,-,TRBV10-3,TRBJ1-5,TGTGCCATCAGTGAGAACCAGGCTTATCAGCCCCAGCATTTT,CAISENQAYQPQHF
-,13,-,TRBV27,TRBJ2-5,TGTGCCAACGACTCACAGGACCAAGAGACCCAGTACTTC,CANDSQDQETQYF
once,17,TRBD2,TRBV6-1,TRBJ2-7,TGTGCCAGCAGTGAAGCCAGGACTAGCGGGAGCCGCTACGAGCAGTACTTC,CASSEARTSGSRYEQYF
-,16,TRBD2,TRBV11-2,TRBJ2-1,TGTGCCAGCAGCTCCCGGGGACTAGCGGGATACAATGAGCAGTTCTTC,CASSSRGLAGYNEQFF
-,15,-,TRBV11-2,TRBJ1-1,TGTGCCAGCAGCCCTACCCGGGCATCGTACACTGAAGCTTTCTTT,CASSPTRASYTEAFF
-,15,TRBD1,TRBV28,TRBJ2-7,TGTGCCAGCACCCGGACAGGCCCGGCGAACTACGAGCAGTACTTC,CASTRTGPANYEQYF
-,14,-,TRBV7-2,TRBJ2-2,TGTGCCAGCAGCTTATATCGCGGAGTCGGGGAGCTGTTTTTT,CASSLYRGVGELFF
-,14,-,TRBV5-6,TRBJ2-1,TGTGCCAGCAGCCTCGTCGGACTTGACAATGAGCAGTTCTTC,CASSLVGLDNEQFF
-,15,TRBD2,TRBV30,TRBJ2-2,TGTGCCTGGGGAAAGGGACTAGCGGGAGTGCAGGAGCTGTTTTTT,CAWGKGLAGVQELFF
-,11,-,TRBV29-1,TRBJ2-2,TGCAGCGTGACCTCCTCCGGGGAGCTGTTTTTT,CSVTSSGELFF
-,15,-,TRBV15,TRBJ1-5,TGTGCCACCAGCAGAGAAAAATTTATACGTCAGCCCCAGCATTTT,CATSREKFIRQPQHF
-,12,-,TRBV28,TRBJ1-1,TGTGCCAGCAAGAAGGCCGCAACTGAAGCTTTCTTT,CASKKAATEAFF
-,14,-,TRBV5-1,TRBJ2-1,TGCGCCAGCAGCGTCGGAGGGAACTACAATGAGCAGTTCTTC,CASSVGGNYNEQFF
-,16,TRBD1,TRBV7-9,TRBJ2-2,TGTGCCAGCAGCTTAGGGGGACAGATGAACACCGGGGAGCTGTTTTTT,CASSLGGQMNTGELFF
-,15,TRBD2,TRBV2,TRBJ2-1,TGTGCCAGCCGAAGGACCGCGGGAGCCTACAATGAGCAGTTCTTC,CASRRTAGAYNEQFF
-,15,TRBD1,TRBV5-1,TRBJ1-5,TGCGCCAGCAGCATCGGACAGGGCCCCAATCAGCCCCAGCATTTT,CASSIGQGPNQPQHF
-,16,TRBD1,TRBV10-3,TRBJ1-5,TGTGCCATCAGTGAGTTCCCGACAGGGTCGGGTCAGCCCCAGCATTTT,CAISEFPTGSGQPQHF
few,19,TRBD2,TRBV15,TRBJ2-3,TGTGCCACCAACCGATGCTGGACTAGCGGGAGGGCCTGGACAGATACGCAGTATTTT,CATNRCWTSGRAWTDTQYF
-,15,-,TRBV6-6,TRBJ2-3,TGTGCCAGCACTGGTGGTCGGGGAGGCACAGATACGCAGTATTTT,CASTGGRGGTDTQYF
-,15,-,TRBV19,TRBJ1-1,TGTGCCAGTAGTAATAGCCCCGGACAGTACACTGAAGCTTTCTTT,CASSNSPGQYTEAFF
-,15,-,TRBV27,TRBJ1-4,TGTGCCAGCAGTTTTTTGGGATCCGGTAATGAAAAACTGTTTTTT,CASSFLGSGNEKLFF
-,18,-,TRBV21-1,TRBJ2-2,TGTGCCAGCAGCAAAACAGGTACTAGCGGCCCTAGGGGCGGGGAGCTGTTTTTT,CASSKTGTSGPRGGELFF
-,15,-,TRBV4-2,TRBJ2-1,TGTGCCAGCAGCCAAGGCAGCGGGCCCATGGTCAAGCAGTTCTTC,CASSQGSGPMVKQFF
few,18,TRBD2,TRBV5-6,TRBJ2-3,TGTGCCAGCAGCTCTAAACTAGCGGGAGGGTTTTACGCAGATACGCAGTATTTT,CASSSKLAGGFYADTQYF
-,15,TRBD1,TRBV5-6,TRBJ2-7,TGTGCCAGCAGCAACCGGGACAGGGGGCACTACGAGCAGTACTTC,CASSNRDRGHYEQYF
-,13,-,TRBV27,TRBJ2-3,TGTGCCAGCAGTTTAAAGAAATCAGATACGCAGTATTTT,CASSLKKSDTQYF
-,16,TRBD2,TRBV7-8,TRBJ2-1,TGTGCCAGCAGAAGACTAGCGGGAGCGGGCTACAATGAGCAGTTCTTC,CASRRLAGAGYNEQFF
-,13,-,TRBV6-5,TRBJ1-2,TGTGCCAGCAGTTCGGACAGAAACTATGGCTACACCTTC,CASSSDRNYGYTF
-,19,-,TRBV28,TRBJ2-5,TGTGCCAGCGGGGGGCGGGACACCTGGATCTTGGCGGGCCAAGAGACCCAGTACTTC,CASGGRDTWILAGQETQYF
-,18,TRBD2,TRBV27,TRBJ2-6,TGTGCCAGCAGCAGAAGCGGGAGGGGTTACTCTGGGGCCAACGTCCTGACTTTC,CASSRSGRGYSGANVLTF